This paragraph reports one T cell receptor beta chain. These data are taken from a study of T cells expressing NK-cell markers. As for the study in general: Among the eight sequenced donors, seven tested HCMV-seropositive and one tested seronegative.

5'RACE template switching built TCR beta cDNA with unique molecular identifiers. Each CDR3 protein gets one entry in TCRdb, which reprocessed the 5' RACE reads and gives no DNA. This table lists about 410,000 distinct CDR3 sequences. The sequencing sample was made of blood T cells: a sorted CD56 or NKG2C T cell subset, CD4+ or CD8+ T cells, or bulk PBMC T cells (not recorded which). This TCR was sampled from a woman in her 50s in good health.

This chain's CDR3 is CASSDLAEGSETQYF. The chain has TRBV5-1 and TRBJ2-5; the D call from TCRdb, TRBD2, cannot be confirmed without DNA. Germline V gene lookup returns CDR1 SGHRS and CDR2 YFSETQ. The CDR3 spans 15 residues.